This T cell receptor beta chain was captured by sequencing in a study of regulatory T cells. The PCR used 52 TRBV and 13 TRBJ primers. Some clones are missing from TCRdb's copy, which holds only in-frame ones; the method was immunoSEQ multiplex PCR. The table includes over 25,000 clones, 85% to 95% detected once. Germline V gives CDR1 SNHLY, CDR2 FYNNEI. The CDR3 consists of 14 residues. J was trimmed by 3 bases and V by 6 bases; bases with no gene match: 7. Study-wide results and limits: In CD3G-deficient patients, conventional CD4+ T cells were enriched for hydrophobic CDR3 residues at positions 6 and 7.

In its sample, this clone was seen once. Antigen specificity is unknown. The receptor was isolated from a person aged 18 to 35 with CD3G deficiency. J is TRBJ1-1 and V is TRBV2, with 7 bases that match TRBD1. The sample comprised conventional CD4+ T cells sorted from blood. This CDR3 reads CASSLQGLDTEAFF. CDR3 nucleotide sequence: TGTGCCAGCAGCCTACAGGGGCTGGACACTGAAGCTTTCTTT.